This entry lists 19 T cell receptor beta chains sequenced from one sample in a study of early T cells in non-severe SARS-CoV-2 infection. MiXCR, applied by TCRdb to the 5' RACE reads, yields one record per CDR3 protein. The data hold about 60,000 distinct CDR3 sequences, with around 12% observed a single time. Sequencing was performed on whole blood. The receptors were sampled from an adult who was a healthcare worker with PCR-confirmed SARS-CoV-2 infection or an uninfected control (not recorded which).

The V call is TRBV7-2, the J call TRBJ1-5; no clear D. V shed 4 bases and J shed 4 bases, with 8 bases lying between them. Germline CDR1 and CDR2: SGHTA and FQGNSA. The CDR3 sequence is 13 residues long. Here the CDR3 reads CASSWSDNQPQHF. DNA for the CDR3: TGTGCCAGCAGCTGGTCGGATAATCAGCCCCAGCATTTT.

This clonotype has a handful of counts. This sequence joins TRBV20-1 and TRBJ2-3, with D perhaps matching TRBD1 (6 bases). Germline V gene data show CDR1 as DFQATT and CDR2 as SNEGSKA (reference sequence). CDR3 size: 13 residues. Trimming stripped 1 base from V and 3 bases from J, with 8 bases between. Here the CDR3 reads CSARVQGTDTQYF. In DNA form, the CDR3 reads TGCAGTGCTAGAGTACAGGGTACAGATACGCAGTATTTT.

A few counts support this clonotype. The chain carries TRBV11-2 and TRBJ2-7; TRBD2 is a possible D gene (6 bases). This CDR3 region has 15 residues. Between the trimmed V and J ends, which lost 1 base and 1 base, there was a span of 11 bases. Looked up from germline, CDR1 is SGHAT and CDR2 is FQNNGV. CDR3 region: CASSLVGGASYEQYF. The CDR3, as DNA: TGTGCCAGCAGCTTAGTCGGCGGGGCGTCCTACGAGCAGTACTTC.

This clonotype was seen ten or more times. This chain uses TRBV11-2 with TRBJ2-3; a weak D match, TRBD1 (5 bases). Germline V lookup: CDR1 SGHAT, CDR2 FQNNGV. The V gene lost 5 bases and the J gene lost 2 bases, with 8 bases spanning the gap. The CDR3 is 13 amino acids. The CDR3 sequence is CASSMDNTDTQYF. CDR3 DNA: TGTGCCAGCAGCATGGACAACACAGATACGCAGTATTTT.

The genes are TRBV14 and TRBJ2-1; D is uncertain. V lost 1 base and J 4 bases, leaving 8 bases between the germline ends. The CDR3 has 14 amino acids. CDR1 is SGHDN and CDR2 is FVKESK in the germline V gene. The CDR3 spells CASSQGSRYNEQFF. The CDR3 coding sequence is TGTGCCAGCAGCCAAGGGTCCAGGTACAATGAGCAGTTCTTC.

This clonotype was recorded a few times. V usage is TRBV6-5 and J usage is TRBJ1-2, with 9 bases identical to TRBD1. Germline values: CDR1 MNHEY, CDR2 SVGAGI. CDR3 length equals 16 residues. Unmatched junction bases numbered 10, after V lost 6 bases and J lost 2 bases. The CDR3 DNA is TGTGCCAGCAGCCGCGGATGGACAGGGGCAAACTATGGCTACACCTTC. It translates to CASSRGWTGANYGYTF.

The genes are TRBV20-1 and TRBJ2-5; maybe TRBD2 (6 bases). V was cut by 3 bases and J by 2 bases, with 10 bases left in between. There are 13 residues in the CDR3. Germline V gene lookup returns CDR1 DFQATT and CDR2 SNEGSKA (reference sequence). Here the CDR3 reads CSARRAGQETQYF. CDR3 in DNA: TGCAGTGCTAGGAGGGCGGGGCAAGAGACCCAGTACTTC.

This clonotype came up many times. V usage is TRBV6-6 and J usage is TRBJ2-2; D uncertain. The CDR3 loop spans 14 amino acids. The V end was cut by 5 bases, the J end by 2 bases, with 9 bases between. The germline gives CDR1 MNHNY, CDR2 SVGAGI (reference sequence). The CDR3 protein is CASSTTFNTGELFF. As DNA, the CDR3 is TGTGCCAGCAGTACTACTTTTAACACCGGGGAGCTGTTTTTT.

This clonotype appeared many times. The CDR3 DNA reads as TGCGCCAGCAGCCGGAGCGGGCAAGAGACCCAGTACTTC. It codes for CASSRSGQETQYF. This rearrangement joins TRBV4-1 to TRBJ2-5, with a tentative D call TRBD2 (6 bases). Germline values: CDR1 MGHRA, CDR2 YSYEKL. The CDR3 has 13 residues. V dropped 4 bases and J dropped 2 bases, with 8 bases sitting between them.

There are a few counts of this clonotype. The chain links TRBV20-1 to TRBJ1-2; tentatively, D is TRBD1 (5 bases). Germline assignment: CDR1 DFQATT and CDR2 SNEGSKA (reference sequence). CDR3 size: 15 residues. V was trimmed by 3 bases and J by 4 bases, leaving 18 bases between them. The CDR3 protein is CSARARGGTLYGYTF. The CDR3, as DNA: TGCAGTGCTAGGGCGCGGGGAGGGACCCTCTATGGCTACACCTTC.

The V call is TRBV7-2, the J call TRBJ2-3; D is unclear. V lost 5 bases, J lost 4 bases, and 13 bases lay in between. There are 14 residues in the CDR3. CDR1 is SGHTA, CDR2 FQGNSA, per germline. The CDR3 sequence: CASSLEQQPDTQYF. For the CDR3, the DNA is TGTGCCAGCAGCCTTGAACAGCAGCCAGATACGCAGTATTTT.

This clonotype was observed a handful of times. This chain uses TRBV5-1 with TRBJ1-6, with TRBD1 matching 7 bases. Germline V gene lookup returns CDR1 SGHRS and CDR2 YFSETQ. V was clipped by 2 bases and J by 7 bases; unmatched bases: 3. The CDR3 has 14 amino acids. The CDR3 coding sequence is TGCGCCAGCAGCTTCGGACAGGAGAATTCACCCCTCCACTTT. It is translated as CASSFGQENSPLHF.

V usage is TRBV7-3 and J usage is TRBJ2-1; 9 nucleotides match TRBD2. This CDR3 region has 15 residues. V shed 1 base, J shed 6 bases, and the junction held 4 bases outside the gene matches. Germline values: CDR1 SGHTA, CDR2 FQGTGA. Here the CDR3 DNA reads TGTGCCAGCAGCTTAAGGGGACTAGCCGGCAATGAGCAGTTCTTC. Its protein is CASSLRGLAGNEQFF.

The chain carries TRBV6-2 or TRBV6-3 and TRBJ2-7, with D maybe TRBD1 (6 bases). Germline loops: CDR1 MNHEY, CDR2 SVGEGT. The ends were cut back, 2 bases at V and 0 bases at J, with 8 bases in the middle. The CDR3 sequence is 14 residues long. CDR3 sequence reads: CASSYRDNSYEQYF. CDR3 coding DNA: TGTGCCAGCAGTTACCGGGACAACTCCTACGAGCAGTACTTC.

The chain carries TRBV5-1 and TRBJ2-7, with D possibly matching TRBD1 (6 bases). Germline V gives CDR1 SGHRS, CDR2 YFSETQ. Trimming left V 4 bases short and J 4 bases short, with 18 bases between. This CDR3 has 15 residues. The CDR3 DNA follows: TGCGCCAGCAGCCTGCTGACAGGAAACTCTTACGAGCAGTACTTC. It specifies CASSLLTGNSYEQYF.

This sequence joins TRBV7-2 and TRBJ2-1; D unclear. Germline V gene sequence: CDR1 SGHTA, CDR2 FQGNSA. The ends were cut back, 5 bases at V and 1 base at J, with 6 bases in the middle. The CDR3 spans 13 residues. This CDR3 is CASSQYSYNEQFF. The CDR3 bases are TGTGCCAGCAGCCAGTATTCCTACAATGAGCAGTTCTTC.

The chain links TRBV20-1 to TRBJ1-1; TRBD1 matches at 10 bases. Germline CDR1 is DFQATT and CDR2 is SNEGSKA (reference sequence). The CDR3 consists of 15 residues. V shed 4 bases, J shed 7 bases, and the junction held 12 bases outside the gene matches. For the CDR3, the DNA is TGCAGTGCTACCCGACAGGGGGCTTCCAGTGGTGAAGCTTTCTTT. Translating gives CSATRQGASSGEAFF.

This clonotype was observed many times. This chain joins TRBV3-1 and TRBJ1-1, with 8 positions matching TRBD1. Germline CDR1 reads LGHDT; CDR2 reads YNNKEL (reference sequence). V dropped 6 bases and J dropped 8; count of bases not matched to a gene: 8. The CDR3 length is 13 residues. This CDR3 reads CASSLNTGGEAFF. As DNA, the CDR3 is TGTGCCAGCAGTCTGAATACAGGGGGGGAAGCTTTCTTT.

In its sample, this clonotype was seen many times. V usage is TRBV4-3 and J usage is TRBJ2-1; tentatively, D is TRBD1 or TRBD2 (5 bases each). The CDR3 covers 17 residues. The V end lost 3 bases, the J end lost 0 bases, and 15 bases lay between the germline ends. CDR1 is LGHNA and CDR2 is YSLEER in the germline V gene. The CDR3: CASSQERGAGSYNEQFF. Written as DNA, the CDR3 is TGCGCCAGCAGCCAGGAGCGAGGGGCCGGCTCCTACAATGAGCAGTTCTTC.